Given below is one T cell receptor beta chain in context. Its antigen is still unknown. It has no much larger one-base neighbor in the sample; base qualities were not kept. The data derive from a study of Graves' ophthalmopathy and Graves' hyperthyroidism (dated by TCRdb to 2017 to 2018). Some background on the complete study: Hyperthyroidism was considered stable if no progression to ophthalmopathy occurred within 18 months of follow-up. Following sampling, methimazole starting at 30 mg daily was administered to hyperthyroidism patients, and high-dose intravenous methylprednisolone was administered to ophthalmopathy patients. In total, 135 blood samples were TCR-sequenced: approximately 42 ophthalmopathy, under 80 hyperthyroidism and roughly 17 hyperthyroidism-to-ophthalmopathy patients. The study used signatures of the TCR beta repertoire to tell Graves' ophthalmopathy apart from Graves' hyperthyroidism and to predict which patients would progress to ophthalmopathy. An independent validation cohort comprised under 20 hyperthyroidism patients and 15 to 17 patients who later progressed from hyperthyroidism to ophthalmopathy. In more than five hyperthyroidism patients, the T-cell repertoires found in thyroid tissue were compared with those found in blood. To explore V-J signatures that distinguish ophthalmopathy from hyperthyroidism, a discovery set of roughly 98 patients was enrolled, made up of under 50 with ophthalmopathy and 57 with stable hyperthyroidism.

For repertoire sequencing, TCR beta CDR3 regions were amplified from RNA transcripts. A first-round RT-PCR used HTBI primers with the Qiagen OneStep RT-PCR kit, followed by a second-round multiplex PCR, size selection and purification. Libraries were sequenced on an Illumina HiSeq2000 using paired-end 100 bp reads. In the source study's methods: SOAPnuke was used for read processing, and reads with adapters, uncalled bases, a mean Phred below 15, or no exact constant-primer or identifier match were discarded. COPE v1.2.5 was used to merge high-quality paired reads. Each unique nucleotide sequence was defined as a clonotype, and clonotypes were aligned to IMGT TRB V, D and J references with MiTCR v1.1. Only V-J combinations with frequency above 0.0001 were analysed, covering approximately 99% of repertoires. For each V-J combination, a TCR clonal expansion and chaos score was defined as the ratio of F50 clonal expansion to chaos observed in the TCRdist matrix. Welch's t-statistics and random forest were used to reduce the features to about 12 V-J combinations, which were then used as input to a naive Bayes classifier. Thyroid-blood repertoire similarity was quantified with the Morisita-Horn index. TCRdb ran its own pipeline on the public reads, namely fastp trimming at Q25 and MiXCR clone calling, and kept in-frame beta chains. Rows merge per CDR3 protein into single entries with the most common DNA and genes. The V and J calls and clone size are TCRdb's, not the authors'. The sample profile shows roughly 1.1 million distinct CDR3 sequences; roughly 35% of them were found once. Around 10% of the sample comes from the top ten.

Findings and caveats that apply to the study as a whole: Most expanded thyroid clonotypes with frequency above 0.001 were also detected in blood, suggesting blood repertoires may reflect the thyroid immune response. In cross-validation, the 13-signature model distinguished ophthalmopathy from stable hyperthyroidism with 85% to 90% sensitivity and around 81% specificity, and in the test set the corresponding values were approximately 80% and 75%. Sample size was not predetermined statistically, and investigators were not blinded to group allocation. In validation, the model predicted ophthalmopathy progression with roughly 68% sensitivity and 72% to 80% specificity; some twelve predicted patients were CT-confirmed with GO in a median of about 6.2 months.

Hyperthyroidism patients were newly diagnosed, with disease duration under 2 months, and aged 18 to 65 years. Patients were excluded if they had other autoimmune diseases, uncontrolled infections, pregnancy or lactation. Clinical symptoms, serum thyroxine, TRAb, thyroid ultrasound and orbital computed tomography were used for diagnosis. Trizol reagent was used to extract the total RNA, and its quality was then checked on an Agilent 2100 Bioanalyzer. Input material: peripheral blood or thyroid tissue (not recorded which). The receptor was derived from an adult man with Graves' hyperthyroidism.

The CDR3: CASSYSATGTTAEAFF. The DNA reads as follows: TGTGCCAGCAGTTACTCCGCGACAGGGACGACTGCTGAAGCTTTCTTT. The V and J genes are TRBV6-5 and TRBJ1-1; 7 bases in between match TRBD1. Measured from the cysteine to the phenylalanine, the CDR3 is 16 residues long. Just the 48-base CDR3 DNA is kept, in frame starting at base 1. V has 0 bases trimmed and J has 6 bases trimmed; junction bases matching no gene number 10. The germline V gene supplies CDR1 MNHEY and CDR2 SVGAGI.